A selection of T cell receptor beta chains follows, all from one sample in a study of Ad26.COV2.S vaccination and SARS-CoV-2 variants. The method was immunoSEQ multiplex PCR; TCRdb's version includes in-frame clones alone and lacks a portion of them. This table holds about 350,000 clones, more than 85% found once. The material sequenced was peripheral blood, taken in a trial of Ad26.COV2.S vaccine versus placebo. These receptors came from a person aged 18-60 years who received the Ad26.COV2.S COVID-19 vaccine or a placebo. Each CDR3 is given with its conserved first and last residue. A D gene is named only where the DNA matches it firmly.

D gene	J gene	V gene	CDR3 DNA	CDR3 protein
.	TRBJ2-7	TRBV19	TGTGCCAGTAGTATAGCTTTCAGGGGGGGCTACGAGCAGTACTTC	CASSIAFRGGYEQYF
.	TRBJ1-4	TRBV5-6	TGTGCCAGCAGCTTGTGGGCGGAAGCAACTAATGAAAAACTGTTTTTT	CASSLWAEATNEKLFF
.	TRBJ2-2	TRBV12-3/TRBV12-4	TGTGCCAGCCGGCGGGACACCGGGGAGCTGTTTTTT	CASRRDTGELFF
.	TRBJ2-4	TRBV29-1	TGCAGCGTTGAGGTACGGGGGGCAACCAAAAACATTCAGTACTTC	CSVEVRGATKNIQYF
.	TRBJ1-4	TRBV13	TGTGCCAGCAGCACCCGGGACATGGGTGAAAAACTGTTTTTT	CASSTRDMGEKLFF
TRBD1	TRBJ2-3	TRBV2	TGTGCCAGCAGCCTAGACAGGGGTTCTAGCACAGATACGCAGTATTTT	CASSLDRGSSTDTQYF
.	TRBJ2-5	TRBV5-6	TGTGCCAGCACATCATCAGGGGGGGAGACCCAGTACTTC	CASTSSGGETQYF
.	TRBJ1-1	TRBV4-3	TGCGCCAGCAGCCAAGATCGCGGCCTCAGCCCGACAGGCACTGAAGCTTTCTTT	CASSQDRGLSPTGTEAFF
.	TRBJ2-1	TRBV6-2/TRBV6-3	TGTGCCAGCAGTCTCTACTCCTACAATGAGCAGTTCTTC	CASSLYSYNEQFF
TRBD2	TRBJ2-2	TRBV6-2/TRBV6-3	TGTGCCAGCAGTTACACGTCGACTAGCGGGGGGCCCAACACCGGGGAGCTGTTTTTT	CASSYTSTSGGPNTGELFF
TRBD1	TRBJ1-1	TRBV7-2	TGTGCCAGCAGCCCGAGACAGGGCCCCAACACTGAAGCTTTCTTT	CASSPRQGPNTEAFF